This T cell receptor (beta chain) was sequenced in a study of blood T cell repertoires in COVID-19. The trim removed 3 bases at V and 2 bases at J, leaving 3 bases unmatched. Germline values: CDR1 KGHSH, CDR2 LQKENI. The CDR3 is 15 residues long. Using immunoSEQ multiplex PCR, the repertoire was profiled, and TCRdb retains in-frame clones only, with some absent. In the table there are roughly 400,000 clones, 70% to 90% of which are singletons. Individuals aged roughly 18 to 90 years were recruited from 20 to 25 US areas. The clonotype comes from a woman younger than 35 who had been exposed to COVID-19. Specimen: PBMCs or T cells enriched from blood (not recorded which). The gene calls are TRBV18 and TRBJ2-7; 11 nucleotides align to TRBD1. CDR3 in DNA: TGTGCCAGCTCACCGGGGACAGGGGGGACCTACGAGCAGTACTTC. The encoded protein is CASSPGTGGTYEQYF. The entire variable domain, with the rest obtained from reference TRBV18 and TRBJ2-7, is as follows: NAGVMQNPRHLVRRRGQEARLRCSPMKGHSHVYWYRQLPEEGLKFMVYLQKENIIDESGMPKERFSAEFPKEGPSILRIQQVVRGDSAAYFCASSPGTGGTYEQYFGPGTRLTVT.